The 29 T cell receptor beta chains given below trace back to one sample, sequenced in a study of T cells in Graves' hyperthyroidism and ophthalmopathy. The source material, RNA transcripts, was used to amplify TCR beta CDR3 regions. When the TCR CDR3 underwent first-round RT-PCR, the HTBI primer set was used. One entry per CDR3 protein results from TCRdb running MiXCR on the multiplex PCR reads. The sample has a few hundred thousand distinct CDR3 sequences, roughly an eighth seen once. Sequencing was performed on blood. These TCRs come from a woman in her 40s with Graves' ophthalmopathy.

The V gene is TRBV25-1, the J gene TRBJ2-3; no clear D gene. The CDR3 contains 12 residues. Germline assignment: CDR1 MGHDK and CDR2 SYGVNS. Trimming cost V 9 bases and J 12 bases, with 19 bases left between them. The CDR3 DNA follows: TGTGCCAGTATGGATGTGGTCGAAATTCAGTATTTT. Protein: CASMDVVEIQYF.

This clonotype was detected ten times or more. J is TRBJ1-5 and V is TRBV2, with D tentatively TRBD1 (6 bases). Trimming removed 3 bases from V and 7 bases from J, with 7 bases in between. Germline values: CDR1 SNHLY, CDR2 FYNNEI. The CDR3 length is 12 residues. The CDR3 DNA reads TGTGCCAGCAGTGATGGGACACAGCCCCAGCATTTT. It translates to CASSDGTQPQHF.

V is TRBV27 and J is TRBJ2-1; TRBD1 or TRBD2 may be the D gene (5 bases each). The germline V gene has CDR1 MNHEY and CDR2 SMNVEV (reference sequence). CDR3 length equals 14 residues. Trimming took off 7 bases at V and 8 bases at J, with 18 bases between the two ends. As DNA, the CDR3 is TGTGCCAGCACCCCCCGCGGCAGGGACGATGAGCAGTTCTTC. Its translation: CASTPRGRDDEQFF.

In its sample, this clonotype was seen many times. The chain is built from TRBV12-3 or TRBV12-4 and TRBJ2-3; D tentatively fits TRBD1 or TRBD2 (5 bases each). Trimming shortened V by 2 bases and J by 6 bases, and 12 bases separated the two germline ends. The CDR3 contains 14 residues. The CDR3 is CASSLWGRGDTQYF. The CDR3 DNA reads TGTGCCAGCAGTTTATGGGGGAGAGGGGATACGCAGTATTTT.

With regard to this clonotype: A clone one base away is much larger, so this may be a read error. This rearrangement joins TRBV3-1 to TRBJ1-2, with a weak D call TRBD1 (6 bases). The V end was cut by 3 bases, the J end by 5 bases, with 16 bases between. Germline V gives CDR1 LGHDT, CDR2 YNNKEL (reference sequence). The CDR3 runs 15 residues. CDR3 amino acids: CASSHAPTRGYGYTF. The DNA of the CDR3 is TGTGCCAGCAGCCATGCTCCGACAAGGGGGTATGGCTACACCTTC.

This chain connects TRBV10-1 to TRBJ1-1, with D tentatively TRBD1 (6 bases). There are 15 residues in the CDR3. Trimming left V 4 bases short and J 4 bases short, with 16 bases between. CDR1 and CDR2 (germline): WNHNN, SYGVQD (reference sequence). Here the CDR3 DNA reads TGCGCCAGCAGTGGGGCAGGGGACCCCGCCACTGAAGCTTTCTTT. Encoded protein: CASSGAGDPATEAFF.

The chain couples TRBV27 to TRBJ2-1; perhaps TRBD2 as D (5 bases). Germline V gene data show CDR1 as MNHEY and CDR2 as SMNVEV (reference sequence). This CDR3 spans 14 amino acids. Deletions cut 6 bases from V and 7 bases from J, with 16 bases between. CDR3 bases: TGTGCCAGCAGACGGGATCTGGGTAGGAATGAGCAGTTCTTC. It codes for CASRRDLGRNEQFF.

There are many counts of this clonotype. V is TRBV28 and J is TRBJ1-5, with 8 bases that match TRBD1. V shed 6 bases and J 6 bases; nucleotides not matched to a gene: 7. Per germline, CDR1 MDHEN and CDR2 SYDVKM. This CDR3 is 14 amino acids long. For the CDR3, the DNA is TGTGCCAGCAGCCGGACAGGGAGCCGTCAGCCCCAGCATTTT. Its translation is CASSRTGSRQPQHF. Combining the CDR3 with reference TRBV28 and TRBJ1-5 gives the whole variable domain DVKVTQSSRYLVKRTGEKVFLECVQDMDHENMFWYRQDPGLGLRLIYFSYDVKMKEKGDIPEGYSVSREKKERFSLILESASTNQTSMYLCASSRTGSRQPQHFGDGTRLSIL.

This clonotype was seen ten or more times. The CDR3 spells CASRRSQETQYF. The CDR3 coding sequence is TGTGCCAGCAGACGAAGCCAAGAGACCCAGTACTTC. The V call is TRBV7-8, the J call TRBJ2-5, with D unresolved. Germline V CDR1 and CDR2: SGHVS, FQNEAQ. V lost 6 bases and J 1 base, leaving 6 bases between the germline ends. The CDR3 runs to 12 residues.

This clonotype was counted between two and nine times. The chain carries TRBV19 and TRBJ2-1, with TRBD2 matching 8 bases. Per germline, CDR1 LNHDA and CDR2 SQIVND (reference sequence). The CDR3 loop spans 16 amino acids. J lost 6 bases, V lost 5 bases, and 12 bases had no gene match. CDR3 in amino acids: CASSGRIGGACNEQFF. The CDR3 DNA sequence: TGTGCCAGTAGTGGCAGGATCGGGGGGGCCTGCAATGAGCAGTTCTTC. Looking up the rest from reference TRBV19 and TRBJ2-1 gives the full variable domain: DGGITQSPKYLFRKEGQNVTLSCEQNLNHDAMYWYRQDPGQGLRLIYYSQIVNDFQKGDIAEGYSVSREKKESFPLTVTSAQKNPTAFYLCASSGRIGGACNEQFFGPGTRLTVL.

The V call is TRBV6-1, the J call TRBJ2-7; no clear D. From germline, CDR1 is MNHNS and CDR2 SASEGT. This CDR3 comprises 12 residues. V gave up 7 bases and J gave up 3 bases, with 10 bases separating them. The CDR3 protein is CASTGPYYEQYF. Written as DNA, the CDR3 is TGTGCCAGCACCGGCCCCTACTACGAGCAGTACTTC.

This clonotype was seen many times. The chain has TRBV11-2 and TRBJ2-7; 8 nucleotides align to TRBD1. The V gene end was trimmed by 4 bases and the J gene end by 4 bases; junction bases not matched to a gene: 0. Germline values: CDR1 SGHAT, CDR2 FQNNGV. This CDR3 region has 12 residues. The CDR3 nucleotides read TGTGCCAGCAGCTGGGACAGGTACGAGCAGTACTTC. Protein product: CASSWDRYEQYF.

This chain links TRBV7-9 with TRBJ2-6; unclear D gene. Germline CDR1 and CDR2: SEHNR and FQNEAQ (reference sequence). This CDR3 is 17 amino acids long. Trimming took off 5 bases at V and 0 bases at J, with 14 bases between the two ends. The CDR3 spells CASSRAPGYSGANVLTF. The DNA of the CDR3 is TGTGCCAGCAGCCGTGCTCCAGGATACTCTGGGGCCAACGTCCTGACTTTC.

This clonotype was seen more than once but under ten times. J is TRBJ2-5 and V is TRBV6-2 or TRBV6-3, with a tentative D call TRBD1 (6 bases). V was shortened by 7 bases and J by 2 bases, with 17 bases between the two germline ends. Germline CDR1 is MNHEY and CDR2 is SVGEGT. CDR3 length: 15 amino acids. In DNA, the CDR3 is TGTGCCAGCAACCCACAGGGAAGTGGGCAAGAGACCCAGTACTTC. Amino acid sequence: CASNPQGSGQETQYF.

The rearrangement joins TRBV20-1 to TRBJ2-7; D remains ambiguous. CDR1 DFQATT and CDR2 SNEGSKA come from the germline V gene (reference sequence). The CDR3 runs to 11 residues. CDR3 loop: CSELRHYEQYF. In nucleotides, the CDR3 is TGCAGCGAGCTTAGACACTACGAGCAGTACTTC.

The rearrangement links TRBV5-4 to TRBJ2-5; D not resolved. Germline CDR1 and CDR2: SGHNT and YYREEE (reference sequence). CDR3 length: 14 amino acids. V was shortened by 5 bases and J by 5 bases, with 16 bases between the two germline ends. CDR3 DNA sequence: TGTGCCAGCAGATACACCGGTCTTGGGGAGACCCAGTACTTC. This sequence encodes CASRYTGLGETQYF.

Ten or more counts support this clonotype. The rearrangement joins TRBV6-5 to TRBJ2-1, with D possibly matching TRBD1 (5 bases). The CDR3 loop spans 14 amino acids. With 0 bases removed from V and 6 bases from J, the gap between germline ends came to 9 bases. CDR1 MNHEY and CDR2 SVGAGI come from the germline V gene. CDR3 coding DNA: TGTGCCAGCAGTTACTCGTATGGGGCCAATGAGCAGTTCTTC. It codes for CASSYSYGANEQFF.

The V gene is TRBV13, the J gene TRBJ2-3, with D perhaps matching TRBD1 (5 bases). CDR3 length: 15 amino acids. The germline V and J ends were trimmed by 7 bases and 9 bases, with 23 bases remaining between them. Germline V lookup: CDR1 PRHDT, CDR2 FYEKMQ (reference sequence). The CDR3 DNA follows: TGTGCCAGCACCCTATGGGGCCTAGACTTGATGACGCAGTATTTT. This encodes CASTLWGLDLMTQYF.

Ten or more counts support this clonotype. This sequence joins TRBV12-3 or TRBV12-4 and TRBJ2-3; TRBD1 matches at 9 bases. V dropped 6 bases and J dropped 2; count of bases not matched to a gene: 15. The CDR3 is made up of 18 amino acids. The DNA for the CDR3 is TGTGCCAGCAGAATGACCGGGACAGGGCCTTACAACACAGATACGCAGTATTTT. It yields the protein CASRMTGTGPYNTDTQYF.

The chain uses TRBV20-1 and TRBJ2-7, with D uncertain. V lost 6 bases and J 7 bases, leaving 13 bases between the germline ends. Per germline, CDR1 DFQATT and CDR2 SNEGSKA (reference sequence). This CDR3 has 11 amino acids. The CDR3, as DNA: TGCAGTGCCGCCCGTCGTGGGGAGCAGTACTTC. Amino acid sequence: CSAARRGEQYF.

The sample holds many counts of this clonotype. The V and J genes are TRBV7-9 and TRBJ2-3, with D tentatively TRBD2 (5 bases). V was clipped by 5 bases and J by 8 bases, with 11 bases between them. Germline loops: CDR1 SEHNR, CDR2 FQNEAQ (reference sequence). The CDR3 loop spans 12 amino acids. CDR3 bases: TGTGCCAGCAGCCCCAGCGGTCGTACGCAGTATTTT. Translating it yields CASSPSGRTQYF.

This clonotype occurred many times. The rearrangement uses TRBV10-3 and TRBJ2-7; TRBD1 agrees at 10 bases. This CDR3 has 15 amino acids. V shed 3 bases and J 2 bases; nucleotides not matched to a gene: 4. Per the germline V gene, CDR1 is ENHRY and CDR2 is SYGVKD. The CDR3 here is CAISEAGQGAYEQYF. CDR3 coding DNA: TGTGCCATCAGTGAAGCAGGACAGGGGGCCTACGAGCAGTACTTC.

The chain employs TRBV24-1 and TRBJ2-7; a possible D gene is TRBD1 (6 bases). The CDR3 sequence is 15 residues long. The V gene's germline CDR1 is KGHDR and CDR2 SFDVKD. V was cut by 3 bases and J by 4 bases, with 15 bases left in between. Here the CDR3 DNA reads TGTGCCACCAGTGATGGGGCGACAGGTTCTTACGAGCAGTACTTC. This gives the protein CATSDGATGSYEQYF.

This clonotype was detected ten times or more. The chain recombines TRBV7-2 with TRBJ2-5; TRBD1 might be the D (7 bases). The V gene's germline CDR1 is SGHTA and CDR2 FQGNSA. Trimming took off 5 bases at V and 3 bases at J, with 25 bases between the two ends. CDR3 length: 18 amino acids. The CDR3 coding sequence is TGTGCCAGCAGCCCCCCGCCCTCCAGGAGGGACAGCAAAGAGACCCAGTACTTC. Its translation: CASSPPPSRRDSKETQYF.

The CDR3 DNA sequence: TGTGCCATCAGGGAGGTAACTAACTATGGCTACACCTTC. Its protein is CAIREVTNYGYTF. V gene TRBV10-3 combines with J gene TRBJ1-2; unclear D gene. Between the trimmed V and J ends, which lost 6 bases and 0 bases, there was a span of 8 bases. This CDR3 has 13 amino acids. Germline-derived CDR1 and CDR2 are ENHRY and SYGVKD.

This clonotype turned up a few times. The chain joins TRBV15 to TRBJ2-1, with D perhaps TRBD1 (6 bases). Trimming stripped 1 base from V and 7 bases from J, with 14 bases between. The CDR3 consists of 15 residues. Looked up from germline, CDR1 is LNHNV and CDR2 is YYDKDF (reference sequence). The chain's CDR3 is CATSRARTGQNEQFF. The DNA for the CDR3 is TGTGCCACCAGCAGAGCGAGAACAGGGCAGAATGAGCAGTTCTTC.

This clonotype was detected ten times or more. The V gene is TRBV3-1, the J gene TRBJ2-7; TRBD1 matches at 8 bases. V shed 3 bases, J shed 0 bases, and the junction held 7 bases outside the gene matches. The CDR3 has 16 residues. Germline V gene sequence: CDR1 LGHDT, CDR2 YNNKEL (reference sequence). CDR3 amino acids: CASSHRRTGPSYEQYF. For the CDR3, the DNA is TGTGCCAGCAGCCATCGTCGGACAGGGCCCTCCTACGAGCAGTACTTC.

In this sample, this clonotype turned up a few times. The chain is built from TRBV5-1 and TRBJ1-1; TRBD1 matches 7 bases. Germline loops: CDR1 SGHRS, CDR2 YFSETQ. The CDR3 consists of 15 residues. With 4 bases clipped from V and 0 bases from J, the junction kept 6 bases outside the gene matches. The CDR3 region is CASSPGQLMNTEAFF. The DNA of the CDR3 is TGCGCCAGCAGCCCGGGACAGTTGATGAACACTGAAGCTTTCTTT.

A note on this clonotype: This may be a read error, as it is one base from a much larger clone. Lacking the conserved final phenylalanine or tryptophan, this CDR3 likely reflects a read error. The V gene is TRBV5-1, the J gene TRBJ1-2; 8 nucleotides line up with TRBD1. Trimming removed 4 bases from V and 4 bases from J; junction bases left unmatched: 9. The CDR3 covers 15 residues. Germline CDR1 SGHRS, CDR2 YFSETQ. CDR3 in DNA: TGCGCCAGCAGCCCTAGCGACAGGGGCACCTATGGCTACACCTCC. Translating gives CASSPSDRGTYGYTS.